This entry lists 10 T cell receptor beta chains sequenced from one sample in a study of OX40 agonist ivuxolimab in advanced cancers. Measured with immunoSEQ multiplex PCR; TCRdb has only the in-frame clones, and not every one. The data hold 80,000 to 100,000 clones, with about nine tenths observed a single time. The source was CD4+ or CD8+ T cells sorted from blood, collected in a trial of the OX40 agonist ivuxolimab. The origin of the receptors is an adult with an advanced solid tumor such as melanoma, head and neck, liver or kidney cancer.

Only one count was recorded for this clone. CDR3 coding DNA: TGTGCCAGCAGTGCCTCCACAACTAATGAAAAACTGTTTTTT. This translates into CASSASTTNEKLFF. The chain is built from TRBV2 and TRBJ1-4; D not resolved. The CDR3 runs 14 residues. The V gene lost 4 bases and the J gene lost 0 bases, with 6 bases spanning the gap. CDR1 is SNHLY and CDR2 is FYNNEI in the germline V gene. The full variable domain, its missing parts supplied by reference TRBV2 and TRBJ1-4, is EPEVTQTPSHQVTQMGQEVILRCVPISNHLYFYWYRQILGQKVEFLVSFYNNEISEKSEIFDDQFSVERPDGSNFTLKIRSTKLEDSAMYFCASSASTTNEKLFFGSGTQLSVL.

The J gene is TRBJ1-1, the V gene TRBV25-1, with D uncertain. Germline V gene sequence: CDR1 MGHDK, CDR2 SYGVNS. The CDR3 has 13 amino acids. The ends were cut back, 3 bases at V and 5 bases at J, with 10 bases in the middle. DNA of the CDR3: TGTGCCAGCAGTGAGCTACAAGGTACTGAAGCTTTCTTT. Residues: CASSELQGTEAFF. Based on the CDR3 plus reference TRBV25-1 and TRBJ1-1, the full variable domain is EADIYQTPRYLVIGTGKKITLECSQTMGHDKMYWYQQDPGMELHLIHYSYGVNSTEKGDLSSESTVSRIRTEHFPLTLESARPSHTSQYLCASSELQGTEAFFGQGTRLTVV.

V is TRBV9 and J is TRBJ2-3; D remains ambiguous. Germline CDR1 and CDR2: SGDLS and YYNGEE. The CDR3 length is 14 residues. V lost 3 bases and J 2 bases, leaving 10 bases between the germline ends. CDR3 protein: CASSADGYTDTQYF. The CDR3 DNA reads as TGTGCCAGCAGCGCGGACGGATACACAGATACGCAGTATTTT.

This sequence joins TRBV5-3 and TRBJ2-1, with 8 positions matching TRBD1. TRBV5-3 is identified as an open reading frame with a role that is uncertain. The CDR3 totals 14 residues. V trimming: 3 bases; J trimming: 8 bases; junction bases outside the gene matches: 7. The DNA for the CDR3 is TGTGCCAGAAGCTCCCCAGGACAGGGCTATGAGCAGTTCTTC. Residues: CARSSPGQGYEQFF.

This chain links TRBV28 with TRBJ1-5, with D unresolved. V dropped 7 bases and J dropped 3 bases, with 10 bases sitting between them. There are 13 residues in the CDR3. Germline V lookup: CDR1 MDHEN, CDR2 SYDVKM. For the CDR3, the DNA is TGTGCCAGCAAGCAGACCAACAATCAGCCCCAGCATTTT. Encoded protein: CASKQTNNQPQHF.

The rearrangement uses TRBV5-1 and TRBJ2-3; 7 bases agree with TRBD2. This CDR3 spans 15 amino acids. V trimming: 7 bases; J trimming: 2 bases; junction bases outside the gene matches: 10. From germline, CDR1 is SGHRS and CDR2 YFSETQ. The CDR3 reads CASRSLTSNTDTQYF. The CDR3 nucleotides are TGCGCCAGCCGCTCCCTGACTAGCAACACAGATACGCAGTATTTT.

V usage is TRBV7-9 and J usage is TRBJ1-4; D may be TRBD1 (5 bases). From germline, CDR1 is SEHNR and CDR2 FQNEAQ (reference sequence). Between the trimmed V and J ends, which lost 5 bases and 7 bases, there was a span of 14 bases. The CDR3 is 14 amino acids. As DNA, the CDR3 is TGTGCCAGCAGCCCCGCCAGGGTAACTGAAAAACTGTTTTTT. Its protein product is CASSPARVTEKLFF.

This chain uses TRBV10-1 with TRBJ2-1; 9 bases fit TRBD1. Germline trimming cut 6 bases from V and 7 bases from J; bases unmatched to any gene: 13. CDR1 and CDR2 from the germline V gene are WNHNN and SYGVQD (reference sequence). The CDR3 totals 16 residues. CDR3 loop: CASSGPGTGSWNEQFF. CDR3 nucleotides: TGCGCCAGCAGCGGGCCCGGGACAGGGAGTTGGAATGAGCAGTTCTTC.

V gene TRBV29-1 combines with J gene TRBJ2-2; perhaps D is TRBD1 or TRBD2 (5 bases each). Trimming pared 6 bases from V and 7 bases from J, leaving 18 bases between. The CDR3 is 14 residues long. Germline CDR1 is SQVTM and CDR2 is ANQGSEA. CDR3 sequence: CSVGTPGMGGELFF. The CDR3 DNA is TGCAGCGTCGGGACCCCCGGGATGGGCGGGGAGCTGTTTTTT.

This clone was seen only once. The rearrangement joins TRBV18 to TRBJ1-4; TRBD1 is a possible D gene (5 bases). Trimming pared 5 bases from V and 5 bases from J, leaving 15 bases between. The CDR3 loop spans 15 amino acids. The germline CDR1 and CDR2 sequences are KGHSH and LQKENI. CDR3 bases: TGTGCCAGCTCATTAGGGACGGGACGGAATGAAAAACTGTTTTTT. Translating gives CASSLGTGRNEKLFF.